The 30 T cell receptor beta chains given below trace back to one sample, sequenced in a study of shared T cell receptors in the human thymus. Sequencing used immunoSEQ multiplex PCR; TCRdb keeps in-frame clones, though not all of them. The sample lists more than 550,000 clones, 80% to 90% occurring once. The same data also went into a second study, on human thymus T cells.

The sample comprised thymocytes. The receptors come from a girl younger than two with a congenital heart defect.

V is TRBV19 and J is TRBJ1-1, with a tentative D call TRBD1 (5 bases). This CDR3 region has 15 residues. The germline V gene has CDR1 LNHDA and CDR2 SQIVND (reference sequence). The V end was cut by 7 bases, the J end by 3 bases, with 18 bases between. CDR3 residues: CASTTIRVGHTEAFF. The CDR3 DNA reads TGTGCCAGTACGACAATCAGGGTGGGTCACACTGAAGCTTTCTTT.

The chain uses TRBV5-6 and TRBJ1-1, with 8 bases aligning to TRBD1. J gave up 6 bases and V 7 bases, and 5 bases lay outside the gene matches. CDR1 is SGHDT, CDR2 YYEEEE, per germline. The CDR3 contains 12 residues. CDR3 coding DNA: TGTGCCAGCCGGGACAGGCTGTCTGAAGCTTTCTTT. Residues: CASRDRLSEAFF.

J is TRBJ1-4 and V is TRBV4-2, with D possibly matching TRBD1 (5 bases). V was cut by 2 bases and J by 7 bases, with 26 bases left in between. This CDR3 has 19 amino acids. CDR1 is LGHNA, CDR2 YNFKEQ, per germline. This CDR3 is CASSQKKRGTFLRGEKLFF. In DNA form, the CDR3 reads TGTGCCAGCAGCCAAAAGAAAAGAGGGACTTTCCTTAGGGGTGAAAAACTGTTTTTT.

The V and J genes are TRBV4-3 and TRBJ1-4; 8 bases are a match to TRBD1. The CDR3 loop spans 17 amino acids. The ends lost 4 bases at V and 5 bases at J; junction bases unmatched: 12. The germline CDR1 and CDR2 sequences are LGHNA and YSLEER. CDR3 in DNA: TGCGCCAGCAGCCCTCTTCCAGGACAGGGCCCAAATGAAAAACTGTTTTTT. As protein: CASSPLPGQGPNEKLFF.

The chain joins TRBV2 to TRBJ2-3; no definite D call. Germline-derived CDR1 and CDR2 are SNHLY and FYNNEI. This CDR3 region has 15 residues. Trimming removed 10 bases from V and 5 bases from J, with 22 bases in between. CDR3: CAIPSERPPRDTQYF. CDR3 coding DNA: TGTGCCATCCCTTCGGAGCGCCCCCCGCGAGATACGCAGTATTTT.

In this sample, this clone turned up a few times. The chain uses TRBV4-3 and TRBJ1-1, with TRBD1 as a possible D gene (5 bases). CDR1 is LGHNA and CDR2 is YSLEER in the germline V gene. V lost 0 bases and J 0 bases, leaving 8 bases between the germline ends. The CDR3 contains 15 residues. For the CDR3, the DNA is TGCGCCAGCAGCCAAGAGAAGGGGTTGAACACTGAAGCTTTCTTT. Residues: CASSQEKGLNTEAFF.

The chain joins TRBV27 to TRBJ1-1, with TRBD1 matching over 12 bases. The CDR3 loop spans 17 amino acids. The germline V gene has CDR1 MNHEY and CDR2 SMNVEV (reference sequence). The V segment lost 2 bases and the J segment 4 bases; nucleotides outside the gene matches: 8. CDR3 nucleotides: TGTGCCAGCAGTTTAGCGGGACAGGGGGCTTATTCCACTGAAGCTTTCTTT. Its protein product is CASSLAGQGAYSTEAFF.

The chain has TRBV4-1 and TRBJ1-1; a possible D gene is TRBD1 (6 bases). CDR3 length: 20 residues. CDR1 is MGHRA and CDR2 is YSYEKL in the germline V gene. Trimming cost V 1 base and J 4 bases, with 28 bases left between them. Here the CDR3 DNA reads TGCGCCAGCAGCCAAGTTATCTACAGATGTGCATCAGGGGTAGGCACTGAAGCTTTCTTT. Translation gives CASSQVIYRCASGVGTEAFF.

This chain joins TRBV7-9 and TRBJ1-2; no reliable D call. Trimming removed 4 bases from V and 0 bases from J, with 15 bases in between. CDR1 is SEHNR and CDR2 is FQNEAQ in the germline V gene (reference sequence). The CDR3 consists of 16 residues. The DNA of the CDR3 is TGTGCCAGCAGCTCAAAGGAGGGAACAGCTAACTATGGCTACACCTTC. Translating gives CASSSKEGTANYGYTF.

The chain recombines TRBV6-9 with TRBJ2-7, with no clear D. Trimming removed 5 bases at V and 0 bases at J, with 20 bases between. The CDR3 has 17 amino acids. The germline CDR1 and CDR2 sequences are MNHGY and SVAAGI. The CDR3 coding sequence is TGTGCCAGCAGTGTATCTCCGACACATGGGCGCTCCTACGAGCAGTACTTC. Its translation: CASSVSPTHGRSYEQYF.

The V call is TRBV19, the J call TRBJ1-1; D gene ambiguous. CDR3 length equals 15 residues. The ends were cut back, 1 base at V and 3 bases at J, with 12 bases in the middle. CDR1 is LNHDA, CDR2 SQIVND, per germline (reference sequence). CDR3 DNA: TGTGCCAGTAGTATAGGCCACAGTGGGCACACTGAAGCTTTCTTT. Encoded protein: CASSIGHSGHTEAFF.

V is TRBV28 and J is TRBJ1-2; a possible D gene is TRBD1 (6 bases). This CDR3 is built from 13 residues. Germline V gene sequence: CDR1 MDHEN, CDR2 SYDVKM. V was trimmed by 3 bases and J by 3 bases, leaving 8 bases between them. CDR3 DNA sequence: TGTGCCAGCAGTTTTTCAGGGGACTATGGCTACACCTTC. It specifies CASSFSGDYGYTF.

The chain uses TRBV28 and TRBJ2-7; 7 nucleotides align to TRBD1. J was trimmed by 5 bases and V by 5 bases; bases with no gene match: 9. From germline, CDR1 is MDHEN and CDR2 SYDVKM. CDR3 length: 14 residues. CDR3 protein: CASSPRQGLHEQYF. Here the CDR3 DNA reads TGTGCCAGCAGTCCCAGACAGGGTCTCCACGAGCAGTACTTC.

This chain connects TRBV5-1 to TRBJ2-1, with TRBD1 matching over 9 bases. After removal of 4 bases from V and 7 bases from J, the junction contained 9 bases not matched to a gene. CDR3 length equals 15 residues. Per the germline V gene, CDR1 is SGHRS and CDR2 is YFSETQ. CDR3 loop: CASSTRQGVENEQFF. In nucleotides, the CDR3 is TGCGCCAGCAGCACGAGACAGGGGGTGGAAAATGAGCAGTTCTTC.

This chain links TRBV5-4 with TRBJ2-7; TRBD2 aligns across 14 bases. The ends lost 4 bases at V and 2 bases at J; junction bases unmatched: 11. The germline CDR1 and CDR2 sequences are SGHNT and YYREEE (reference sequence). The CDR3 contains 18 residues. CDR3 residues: CASSPGLAGALLPYEQYF. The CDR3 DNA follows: TGTGCCAGCAGCCCGGGACTAGCGGGGGCCCTCCTCCCCTACGAGCAGTACTTC.

The CDR3: CASTPRSGDEQFF. As DNA, the CDR3 is TGTGCCTCTACCCCCCGATCCGGGGATGAGCAGTTCTTC. The chain couples TRBV19 to TRBJ2-1, with D tentatively TRBD2 (5 bases). Trimming left V 11 bases short and J 8 bases short, with 19 bases between. This CDR3 region has 13 residues. The germline V gene has CDR1 LNHDA and CDR2 SQIVND (reference sequence).

For the CDR3, the DNA is TGTGCCACCAGTGCCCCGGGACATCATGTCGATCAGCCCCAGCATTTT. As protein: CATSAPGHHVDQPQHF. This chain links TRBV15 with TRBJ1-5, with D possibly matching TRBD1 (6 bases). CDR1 and CDR2 from the germline V gene are LNHNV and YYDKDF (reference sequence). V was pared by 6 bases and J by 5 bases, with 20 bases between. The CDR3 spans 16 residues.

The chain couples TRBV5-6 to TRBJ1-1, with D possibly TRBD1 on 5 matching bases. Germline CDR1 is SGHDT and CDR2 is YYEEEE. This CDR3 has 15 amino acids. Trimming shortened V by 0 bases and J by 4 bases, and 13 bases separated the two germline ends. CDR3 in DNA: TGTGCCAGCAGCTTGGAGTCGGGGGTGGCCACTGAAGCTTTCTTT. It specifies CASSLESGVATEAFF.

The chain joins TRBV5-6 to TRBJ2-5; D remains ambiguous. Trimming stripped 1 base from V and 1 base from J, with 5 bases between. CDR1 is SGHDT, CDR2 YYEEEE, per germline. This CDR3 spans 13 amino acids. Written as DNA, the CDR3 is TGTGCCAGCAGCTTGCACACCCAAGAGACCCAGTACTTC. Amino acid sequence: CASSLHTQETQYF.

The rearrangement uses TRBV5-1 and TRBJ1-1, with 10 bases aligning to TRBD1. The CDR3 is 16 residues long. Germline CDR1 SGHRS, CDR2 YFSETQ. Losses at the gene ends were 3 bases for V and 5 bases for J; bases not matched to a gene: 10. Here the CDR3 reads CASSSRDRGRRTEAFF. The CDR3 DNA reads TGCGCCAGCAGCTCCCGGGACAGGGGAAGGAGGACTGAAGCTTTCTTT.

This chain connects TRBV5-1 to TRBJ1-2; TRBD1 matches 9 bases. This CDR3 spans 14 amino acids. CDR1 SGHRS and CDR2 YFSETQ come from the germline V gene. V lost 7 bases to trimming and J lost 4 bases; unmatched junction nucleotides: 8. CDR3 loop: CASWADRGSYGYTF. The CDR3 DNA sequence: TGCGCCAGCTGGGCGGACAGGGGAAGCTATGGCTACACCTTC.

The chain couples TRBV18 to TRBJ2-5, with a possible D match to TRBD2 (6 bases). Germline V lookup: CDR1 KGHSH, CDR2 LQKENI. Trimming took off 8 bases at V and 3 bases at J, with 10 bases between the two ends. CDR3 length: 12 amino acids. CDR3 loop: CASATREETQYF. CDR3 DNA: TGTGCCAGCGCGACTAGGGAAGAGACCCAGTACTTC.

CDR3 amino acids: CASSEMGSGGASNYEQFF. The CDR3 DNA follows: TGCGCCAGCAGTGAGATGGGTAGCGGGGGGGCGAGTAACTATGAGCAGTTCTTC. The rearrangement joins TRBV10-1 to TRBJ2-1; TRBD2 matches 11 bases. The J segment lost 8 bases and the V segment lost 2 bases, leaving 14 bases of the junction unmatched. CDR3 length: 18 amino acids. Germline CDR1 and CDR2: WNHNN and SYGVQD (reference sequence).

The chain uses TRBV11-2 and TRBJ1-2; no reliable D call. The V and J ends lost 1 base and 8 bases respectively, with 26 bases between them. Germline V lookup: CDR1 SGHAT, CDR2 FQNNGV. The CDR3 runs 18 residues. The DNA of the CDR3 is TGTGCCAGCAGCTTAGGGCCACGGTGCCGGAGCTGTCACTGGGGCTACACCTTC. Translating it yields CASSLGPRCRSCHWGYTF.

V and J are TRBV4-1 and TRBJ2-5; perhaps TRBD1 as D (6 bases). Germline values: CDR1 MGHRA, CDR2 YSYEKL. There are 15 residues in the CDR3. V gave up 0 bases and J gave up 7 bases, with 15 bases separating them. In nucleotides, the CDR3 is TGCGCCAGCAGCCAAGATAGGGGCAGGGGCGTGACCCAGTACTTC. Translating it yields CASSQDRGRGVTQYF.

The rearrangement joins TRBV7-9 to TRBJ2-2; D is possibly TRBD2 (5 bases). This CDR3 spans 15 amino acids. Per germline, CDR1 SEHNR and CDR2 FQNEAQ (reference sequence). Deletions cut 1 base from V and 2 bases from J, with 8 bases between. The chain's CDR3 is CASSLDRGNTGELFF. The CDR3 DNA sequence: TGTGCCAGCAGCTTAGACCGGGGAAACACCGGGGAGCTGTTTTTT.

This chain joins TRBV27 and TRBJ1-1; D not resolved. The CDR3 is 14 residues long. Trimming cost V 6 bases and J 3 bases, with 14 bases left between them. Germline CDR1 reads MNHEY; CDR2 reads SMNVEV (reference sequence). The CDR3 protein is CASSQHGRDTEAFF. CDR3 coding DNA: TGTGCCAGCAGCCAGCACGGGCGGGACACTGAAGCTTTCTTT.

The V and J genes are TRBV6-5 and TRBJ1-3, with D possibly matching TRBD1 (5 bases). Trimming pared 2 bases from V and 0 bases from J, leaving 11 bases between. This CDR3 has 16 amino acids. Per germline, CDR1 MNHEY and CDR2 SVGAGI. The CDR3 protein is CASSYRTHHSGNTIYF. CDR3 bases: TGTGCCAGCAGTTACCGGACACACCACTCTGGAAACACCATATATTTT.

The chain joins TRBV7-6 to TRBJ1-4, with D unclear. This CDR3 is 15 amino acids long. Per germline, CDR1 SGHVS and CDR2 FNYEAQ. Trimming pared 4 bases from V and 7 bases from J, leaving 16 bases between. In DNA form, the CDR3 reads TGTGCCAGCAGCTCAAGATACAGAGAGAGTGAAAAACTGTTTTTT. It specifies CASSSRYRESEKLFF.

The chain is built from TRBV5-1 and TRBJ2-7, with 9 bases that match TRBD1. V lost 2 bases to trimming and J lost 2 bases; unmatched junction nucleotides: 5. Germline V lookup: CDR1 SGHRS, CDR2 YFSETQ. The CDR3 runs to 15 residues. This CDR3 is CASSFAWTGAYEQYF. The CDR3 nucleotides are TGCGCCAGCAGCTTCGCATGGACAGGGGCCTACGAGCAGTACTTC.